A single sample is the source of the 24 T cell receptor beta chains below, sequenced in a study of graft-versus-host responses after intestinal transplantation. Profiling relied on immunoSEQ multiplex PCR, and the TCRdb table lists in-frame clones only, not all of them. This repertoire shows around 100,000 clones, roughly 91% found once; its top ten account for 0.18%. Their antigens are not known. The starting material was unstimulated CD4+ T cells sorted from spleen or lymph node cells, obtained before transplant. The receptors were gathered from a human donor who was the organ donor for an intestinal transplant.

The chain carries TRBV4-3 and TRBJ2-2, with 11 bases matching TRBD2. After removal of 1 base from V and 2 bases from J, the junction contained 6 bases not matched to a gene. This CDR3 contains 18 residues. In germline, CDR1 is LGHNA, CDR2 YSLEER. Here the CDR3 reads CASSQGLAGRTNTGELFF. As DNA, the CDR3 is TGCGCCAGCAGCCAAGGACTAGCGGGGCGAACCAACACCGGGGAGCTGTTTTTT.

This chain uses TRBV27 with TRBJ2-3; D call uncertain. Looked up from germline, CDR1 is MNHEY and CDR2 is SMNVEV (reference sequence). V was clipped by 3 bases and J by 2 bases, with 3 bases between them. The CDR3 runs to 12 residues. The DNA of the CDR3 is TGTGCCAGCAGTTTCAACACAGATACGCAGTATTTT. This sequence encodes CASSFNTDTQYF.

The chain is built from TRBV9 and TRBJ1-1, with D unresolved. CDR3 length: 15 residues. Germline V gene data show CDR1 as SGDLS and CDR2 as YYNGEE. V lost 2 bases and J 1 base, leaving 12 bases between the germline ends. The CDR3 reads CASSVLEGGNTEAFF. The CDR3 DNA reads TGTGCCAGCAGCGTTTTGGAGGGAGGGAACACTGAAGCTTTCTTT.

The CDR3: CASSIEDTYEQYF. In DNA, the CDR3 is TGTGCCAGTAGTATAGAGGACACCTACGAGCAGTACTTC. The chain links TRBV19 to TRBJ2-7; a possible D gene is TRBD1 (5 bases). Germline V gene sequence: CDR1 LNHDA, CDR2 SQIVND (reference sequence). Trimming stripped 0 bases from V and 2 bases from J, with 5 bases between. The CDR3 consists of 13 residues. Drawing the rest from reference TRBV19 and TRBJ2-7, the complete variable domain is DGGITQSPKYLFRKEGQNVTLSCEQNLNHDAMYWYRQDPGQGLRLIYYSQIVNDFQKGDIAEGYSVSREKKESFPLTVTSAQKNPTAFYLCASSIEDTYEQYFGPGTRLTVT.

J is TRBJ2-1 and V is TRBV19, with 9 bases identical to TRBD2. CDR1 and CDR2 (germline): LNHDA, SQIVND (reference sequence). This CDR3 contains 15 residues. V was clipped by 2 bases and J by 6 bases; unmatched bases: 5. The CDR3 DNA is TGTGCCAGTAGTATACCGGGACTAGCTAGCAATGAGCAGTTCTTC. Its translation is CASSIPGLASNEQFF.

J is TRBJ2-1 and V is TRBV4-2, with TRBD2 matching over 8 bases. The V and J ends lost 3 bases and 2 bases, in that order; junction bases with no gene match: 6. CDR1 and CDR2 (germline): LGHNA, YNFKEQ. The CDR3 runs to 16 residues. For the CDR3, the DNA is TGTGCCAGCAGCCAGGATACAGCGGGGGCCTACAATGAGCAGTTCTTC. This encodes CASSQDTAGAYNEQFF.

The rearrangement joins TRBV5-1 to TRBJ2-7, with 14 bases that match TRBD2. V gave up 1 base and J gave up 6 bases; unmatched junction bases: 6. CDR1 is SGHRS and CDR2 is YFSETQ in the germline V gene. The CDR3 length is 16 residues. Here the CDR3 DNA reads TGCGCCAGCAGCTTGAGACTAGCGGGGGGGCCGGGCGAGCAGTACTTC. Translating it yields CASSLRLAGGPGEQYF.

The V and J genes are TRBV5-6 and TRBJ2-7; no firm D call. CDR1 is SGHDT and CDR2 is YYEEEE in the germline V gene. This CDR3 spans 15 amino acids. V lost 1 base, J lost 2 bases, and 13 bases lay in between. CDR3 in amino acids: CASSLLPRPTYEQYF. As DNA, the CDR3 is TGTGCCAGCAGCTTGTTGCCCAGGCCGACCTACGAGCAGTACTTC.

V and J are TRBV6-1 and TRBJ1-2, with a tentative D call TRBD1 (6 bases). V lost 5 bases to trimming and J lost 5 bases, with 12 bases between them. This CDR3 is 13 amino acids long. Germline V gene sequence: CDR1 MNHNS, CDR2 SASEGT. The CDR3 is CASSWGRGYGYTF. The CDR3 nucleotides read TGTGCCAGCAGTTGGGGCAGGGGATATGGCTACACCTTC.

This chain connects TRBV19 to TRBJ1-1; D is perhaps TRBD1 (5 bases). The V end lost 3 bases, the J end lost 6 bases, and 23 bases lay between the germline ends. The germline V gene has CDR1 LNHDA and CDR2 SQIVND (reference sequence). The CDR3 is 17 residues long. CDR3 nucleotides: TGTGCCAGTAGTATGTGGGGCCTTCAGGGTGAGGCTCCTGAAGCTTTCTTT. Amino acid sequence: CASSMWGLQGEAPEAFF.

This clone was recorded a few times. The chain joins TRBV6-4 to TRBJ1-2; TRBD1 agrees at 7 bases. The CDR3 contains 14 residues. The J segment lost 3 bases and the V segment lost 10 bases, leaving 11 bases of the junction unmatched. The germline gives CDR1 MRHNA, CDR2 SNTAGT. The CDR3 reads CATLGQNPYYGYTF. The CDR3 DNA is TGTGCCACCCTGGGACAGAACCCCTACTATGGCTACACCTTC.

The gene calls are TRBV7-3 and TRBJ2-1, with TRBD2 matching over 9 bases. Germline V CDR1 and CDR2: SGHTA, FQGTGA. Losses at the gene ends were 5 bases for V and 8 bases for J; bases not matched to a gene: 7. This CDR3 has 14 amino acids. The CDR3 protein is CASSSGTSSDEQFF. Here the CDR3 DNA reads TGTGCCAGCAGCAGCGGGACTAGCTCGGATGAGCAGTTCTTC.

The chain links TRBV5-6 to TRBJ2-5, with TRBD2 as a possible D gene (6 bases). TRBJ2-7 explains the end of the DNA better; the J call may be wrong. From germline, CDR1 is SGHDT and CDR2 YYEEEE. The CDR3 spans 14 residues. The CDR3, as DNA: TGTGCCAGCAGCTTGTTGGCGGGATCCTACGAGCAGTACTTC. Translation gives CASSLLAGSYEQYF.

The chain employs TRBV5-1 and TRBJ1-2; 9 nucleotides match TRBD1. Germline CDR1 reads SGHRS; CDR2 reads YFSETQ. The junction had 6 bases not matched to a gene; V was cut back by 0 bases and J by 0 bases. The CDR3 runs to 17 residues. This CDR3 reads CASSLAGQGLANYGYTF. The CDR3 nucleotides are TGCGCCAGCAGCTTGGCGGGACAGGGCTTAGCTAACTATGGCTACACCTTC.

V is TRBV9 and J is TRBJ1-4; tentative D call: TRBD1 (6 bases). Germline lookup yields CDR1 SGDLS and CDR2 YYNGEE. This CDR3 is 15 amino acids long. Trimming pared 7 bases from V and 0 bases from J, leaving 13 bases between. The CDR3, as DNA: TGTGCCAGCGGATCAGGGGCTGCAACTAATGAAAAACTGTTTTTT. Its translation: CASGSGAATNEKLFF.

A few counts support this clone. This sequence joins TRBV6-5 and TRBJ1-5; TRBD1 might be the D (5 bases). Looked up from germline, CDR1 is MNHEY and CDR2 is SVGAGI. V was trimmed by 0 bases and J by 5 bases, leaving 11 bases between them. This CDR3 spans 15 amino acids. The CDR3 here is CASSYSGQFDQPQHF. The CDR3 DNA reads TGTGCCAGCAGTTACTCGGGGCAGTTTGATCAGCCCCAGCATTTT.

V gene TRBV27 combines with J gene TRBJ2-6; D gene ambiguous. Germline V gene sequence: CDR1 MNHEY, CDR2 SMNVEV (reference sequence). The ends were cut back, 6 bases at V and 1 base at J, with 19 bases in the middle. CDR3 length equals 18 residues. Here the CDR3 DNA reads TGTGCCAGCAGGGATAGGCTACTGATCGGGTCTGGGGCCAACGTCCTGACTTTC. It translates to CASRDRLLIGSGANVLTF.

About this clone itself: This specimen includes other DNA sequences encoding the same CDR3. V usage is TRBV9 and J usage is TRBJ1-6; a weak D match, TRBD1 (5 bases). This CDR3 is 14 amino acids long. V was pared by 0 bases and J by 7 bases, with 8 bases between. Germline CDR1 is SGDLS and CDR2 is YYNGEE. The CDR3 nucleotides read TGTGCCAGCAGCGTAGGCCAGGGAAATTCACCCCTCCACTTT. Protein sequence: CASSVGQGNSPLHF.

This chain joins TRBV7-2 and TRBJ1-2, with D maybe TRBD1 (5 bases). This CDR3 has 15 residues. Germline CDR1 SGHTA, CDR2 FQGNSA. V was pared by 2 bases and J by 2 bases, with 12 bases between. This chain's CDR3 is CASSLSPGVNYGYTF. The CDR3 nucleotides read TGTGCCAGCAGCTTAAGCCCGGGGGTGAACTATGGCTACACCTTC.

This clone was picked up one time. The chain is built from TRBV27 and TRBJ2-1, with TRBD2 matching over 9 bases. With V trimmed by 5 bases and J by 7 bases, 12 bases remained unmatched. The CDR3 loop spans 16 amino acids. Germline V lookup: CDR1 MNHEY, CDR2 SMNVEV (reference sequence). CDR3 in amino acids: CASSPLGGGARNEQFF. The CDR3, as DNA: TGTGCCAGCAGTCCCTTAGGCGGGGGGGCCCGAAATGAGCAGTTCTTC.

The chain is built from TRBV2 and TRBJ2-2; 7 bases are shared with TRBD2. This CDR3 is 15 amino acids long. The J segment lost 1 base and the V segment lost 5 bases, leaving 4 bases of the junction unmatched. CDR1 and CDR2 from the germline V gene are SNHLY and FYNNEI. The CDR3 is CASSSSGGNTGELFF. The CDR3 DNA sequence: TGTGCCAGCAGTTCTAGCGGAGGGAACACCGGGGAGCTGTTTTTT. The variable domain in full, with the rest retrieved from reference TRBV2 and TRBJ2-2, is EPEVTQTPSHQVTQMGQEVILRCVPISNHLYFYWYRQILGQKVEFLVSFYNNEISEKSEIFDDQFSVERPDGSNFTLKIRSTKLEDSAMYFCASSSSGGNTGELFFGEGSRLTVL.

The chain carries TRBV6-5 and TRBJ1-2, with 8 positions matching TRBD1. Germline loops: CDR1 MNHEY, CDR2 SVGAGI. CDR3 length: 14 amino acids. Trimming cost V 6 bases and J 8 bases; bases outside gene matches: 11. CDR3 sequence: CASRSTGEEGGYTF. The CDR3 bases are TGTGCCAGCAGATCGACAGGGGAGGAGGGGGGCTACACCTTC.

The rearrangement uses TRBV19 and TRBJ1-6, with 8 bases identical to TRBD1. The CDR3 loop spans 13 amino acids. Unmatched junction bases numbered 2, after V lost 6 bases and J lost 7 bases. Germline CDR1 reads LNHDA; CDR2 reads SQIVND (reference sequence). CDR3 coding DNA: TGTGCCAGTAGGACAGGGGCGAATTCACCCCTCCACTTT. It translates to CASRTGANSPLHF.

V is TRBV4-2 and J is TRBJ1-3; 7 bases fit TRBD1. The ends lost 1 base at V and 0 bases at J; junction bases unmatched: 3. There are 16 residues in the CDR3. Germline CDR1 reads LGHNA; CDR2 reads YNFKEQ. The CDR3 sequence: CASSQAGTDSGNTIYF. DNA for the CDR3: TGTGCCAGCAGCCAAGCCGGGACAGACTCTGGAAACACCATATATTTT.